Sequencing of this TCR beta chain was carried out in a study of OX40 agonist ivuxolimab in advanced cancers. Germline loops: CDR1 LNHDA, CDR2 SQIVND (reference sequence). The CDR3 totals 14 residues. The V gene lost 3 bases and the J gene lost 7 bases, with 13 bases spanning the gap. Only in-frame clones appear in the TCRdb table, and some are missing; sequencing was by immunoSEQ multiplex PCR. Of over 60,000 clones in the sample, about 79% are singletons; the top ten hold 2.4%. This chain links TRBV19 with TRBJ2-4; TRBD1 is a possible D gene (6 bases). The receptor comes from an adult with an advanced solid tumor such as melanoma, head and neck, liver or kidney cancer. The sequencing used CD4+ or CD8+ T cells sorted from blood, collected in a trial of the OX40 agonist ivuxolimab. The CDR3 here is CASSIGNQGNIQYF. The CDR3 DNA follows: TGTGCCAGTAGTATCGGCAACCAGGGGAACATTCAGTACTTC.